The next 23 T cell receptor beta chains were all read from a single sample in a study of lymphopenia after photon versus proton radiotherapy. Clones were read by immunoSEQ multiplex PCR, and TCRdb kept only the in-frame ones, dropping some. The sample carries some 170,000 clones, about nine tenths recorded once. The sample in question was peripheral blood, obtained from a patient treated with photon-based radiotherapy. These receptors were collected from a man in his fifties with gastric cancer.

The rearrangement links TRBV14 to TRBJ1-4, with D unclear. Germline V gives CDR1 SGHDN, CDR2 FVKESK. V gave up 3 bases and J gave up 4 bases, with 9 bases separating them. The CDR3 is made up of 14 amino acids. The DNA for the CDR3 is TGTGCCAGCAGCCACGAGAGGGATAATGAAAAACTGTTTTTT. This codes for CASSHERDNEKLFF.

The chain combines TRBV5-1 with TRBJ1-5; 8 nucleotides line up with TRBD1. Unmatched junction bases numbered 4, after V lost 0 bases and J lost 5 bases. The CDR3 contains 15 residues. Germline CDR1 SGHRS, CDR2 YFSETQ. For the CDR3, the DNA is TGCGCCAGCAGCTTGGGAGACAGGGGCGATCAGCCCCAGCATTTT. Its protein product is CASSLGDRGDQPQHF.

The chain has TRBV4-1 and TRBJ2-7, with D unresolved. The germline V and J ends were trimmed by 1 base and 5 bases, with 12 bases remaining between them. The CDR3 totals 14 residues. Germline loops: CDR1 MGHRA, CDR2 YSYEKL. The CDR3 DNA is TGCGCCAGCAGCCAAGCAAACAGTCTGGACGAGCAGTACTTC. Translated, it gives CASSQANSLDEQYF.

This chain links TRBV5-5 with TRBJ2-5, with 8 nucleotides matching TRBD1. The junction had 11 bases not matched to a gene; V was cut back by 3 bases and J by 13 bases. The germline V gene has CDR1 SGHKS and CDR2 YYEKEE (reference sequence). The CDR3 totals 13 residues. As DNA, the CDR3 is TGTGCCAGCAGCTGGACGGGACAGGTCGAGTGGTACTTC. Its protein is CASSWTGQVEWYF. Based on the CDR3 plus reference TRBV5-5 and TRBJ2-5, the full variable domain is DAGVTQSPTHLIKTRGQQVTLRCSPISGHKSVSWYQQVLGQGPQFIFQYYEKEERGRGNFPDRFSARQFPNYSSELNVNALLLGDSALYLCASSWTGQVEWYFGPGTRLLVL.

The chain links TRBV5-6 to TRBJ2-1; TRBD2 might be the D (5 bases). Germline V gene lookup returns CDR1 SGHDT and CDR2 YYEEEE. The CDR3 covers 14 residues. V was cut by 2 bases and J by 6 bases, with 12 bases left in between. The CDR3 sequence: CASSFSLVSNEQFF. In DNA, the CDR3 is TGTGCCAGCAGCTTCTCACTAGTTTCCAATGAGCAGTTCTTC. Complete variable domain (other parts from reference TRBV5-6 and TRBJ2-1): DAGVTQSPTHLIKTRGQQVTLRCSPKSGHDTVSWYQQALGQGPQFIFQYYEEEERQRGNFPDRFSGHQFPNYSSELNVNALLLGDSALYLCASSFSLVSNEQFFGPGTRLTVL.

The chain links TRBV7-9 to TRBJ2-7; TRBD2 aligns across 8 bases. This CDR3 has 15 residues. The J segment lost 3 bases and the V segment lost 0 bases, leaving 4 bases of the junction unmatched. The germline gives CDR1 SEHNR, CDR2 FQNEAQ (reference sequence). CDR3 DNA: TGTGCCAGCAGCTTAGCGACAGCGGGAGTCTACGAGCAGTACTTC. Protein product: CASSLATAGVYEQYF.

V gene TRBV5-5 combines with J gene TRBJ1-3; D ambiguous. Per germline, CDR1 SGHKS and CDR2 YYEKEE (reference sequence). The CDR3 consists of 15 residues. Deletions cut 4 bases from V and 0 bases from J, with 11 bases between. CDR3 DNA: TGTGCCAGCAGCCCTGGACGGCTCTCTGGAAACACCATATATTTT. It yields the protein CASSPGRLSGNTIYF.

CDR3 DNA: TGTGCCAGCAGTGTAGGACAGGCCTATGGCTACACCTTC. It encodes CASSVGQAYGYTF. V and J are TRBV2 and TRBJ1-2, with 7 bases aligning to TRBD1. There are 13 residues in the CDR3. The V gene's germline CDR1 is SNHLY and CDR2 FYNNEI. V lost 4 bases to trimming and J lost 4 bases; unmatched junction nucleotides: 3.

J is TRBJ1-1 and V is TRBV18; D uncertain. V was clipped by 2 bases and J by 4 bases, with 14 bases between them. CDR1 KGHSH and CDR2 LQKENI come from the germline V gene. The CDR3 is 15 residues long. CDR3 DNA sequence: TGTGCCAGCTCACCAGCTCTGGCGAGTCGCACTGAAGCTTTCTTT. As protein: CASSPALASRTEAFF.

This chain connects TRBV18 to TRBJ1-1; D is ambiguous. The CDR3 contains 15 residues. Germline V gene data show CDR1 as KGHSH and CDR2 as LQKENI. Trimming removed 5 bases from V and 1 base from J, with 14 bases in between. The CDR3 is CASSEKLMGNTEAFF. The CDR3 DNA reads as TGTGCCAGCTCAGAAAAATTAATGGGGAACACTGAAGCTTTCTTT.

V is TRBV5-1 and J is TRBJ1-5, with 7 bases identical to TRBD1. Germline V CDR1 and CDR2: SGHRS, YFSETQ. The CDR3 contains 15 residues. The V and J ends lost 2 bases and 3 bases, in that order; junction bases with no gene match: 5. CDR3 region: CASSFSGGNNQPQHF. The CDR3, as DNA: TGCGCCAGCAGCTTTTCAGGGGGGAACAATCAGCCCCAGCATTTT.

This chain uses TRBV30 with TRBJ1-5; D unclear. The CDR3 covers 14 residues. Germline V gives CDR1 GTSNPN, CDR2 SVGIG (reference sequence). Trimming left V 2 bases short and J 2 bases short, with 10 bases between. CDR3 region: CAWSNPGGNQPQHF. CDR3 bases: TGTGCCTGGAGTAATCCAGGCGGCAATCAGCCCCAGCATTTT.

CDR3 amino acids: CASSSQGRPDTQYF. Written as DNA, the CDR3 is TGTGCCAGCAGTTCACAGGGAAGACCAGATACGCAGTATTTT. This chain joins TRBV6-8 and TRBJ2-3, with D possibly matching TRBD1 (6 bases). This CDR3 spans 14 amino acids. Germline V lookup: CDR1 MNHGY, CDR2 SAAAGT. V dropped 4 bases and J dropped 4 bases, with 12 bases sitting between them.

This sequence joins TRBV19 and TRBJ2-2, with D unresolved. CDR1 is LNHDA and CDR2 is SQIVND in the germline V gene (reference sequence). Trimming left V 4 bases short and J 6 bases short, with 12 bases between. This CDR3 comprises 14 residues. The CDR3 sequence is CASSTSFKAGELFF. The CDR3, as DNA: TGTGCCAGTAGTACCTCGTTTAAAGCCGGGGAGCTGTTTTTT.

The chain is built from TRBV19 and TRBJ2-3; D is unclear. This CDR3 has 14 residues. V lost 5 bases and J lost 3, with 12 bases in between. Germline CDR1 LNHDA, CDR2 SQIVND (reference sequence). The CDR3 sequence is CASSPWKSTDTQYF. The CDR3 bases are TGTGCCAGTAGTCCGTGGAAGTCTACAGATACGCAGTATTTT.

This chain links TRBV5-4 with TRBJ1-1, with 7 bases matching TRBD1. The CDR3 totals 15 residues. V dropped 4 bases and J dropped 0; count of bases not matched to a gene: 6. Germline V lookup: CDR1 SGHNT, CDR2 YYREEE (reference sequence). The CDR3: CASSPTGPMNTEAFF. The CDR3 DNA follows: TGTGCCAGCAGCCCGACAGGGCCCATGAACACTGAAGCTTTCTTT.

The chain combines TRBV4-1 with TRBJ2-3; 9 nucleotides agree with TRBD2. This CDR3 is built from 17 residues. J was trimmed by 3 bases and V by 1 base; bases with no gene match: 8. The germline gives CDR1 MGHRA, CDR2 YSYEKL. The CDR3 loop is CASSQALLAGMTDTQYF. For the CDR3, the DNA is TGCGCCAGCAGCCAAGCCCTCCTAGCGGGAATGACAGATACGCAGTATTTT.

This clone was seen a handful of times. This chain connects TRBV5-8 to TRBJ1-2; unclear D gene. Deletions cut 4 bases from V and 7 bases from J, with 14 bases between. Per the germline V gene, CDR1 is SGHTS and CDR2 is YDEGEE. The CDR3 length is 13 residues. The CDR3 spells CASSPFRRSGYTF. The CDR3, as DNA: TGTGCCAGCAGCCCTTTTAGGAGATCTGGCTACACCTTC. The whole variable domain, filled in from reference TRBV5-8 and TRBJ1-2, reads EAGVTQSPTHLIKTRGQQATLRCSPISGHTSVYWYQQALGLGLQFLLWYDEGEERNRGNFPPRFSGRQFPNYSSELNVNALELEDSALYLCASSPFRRSGYTFGSGTRLTVV.

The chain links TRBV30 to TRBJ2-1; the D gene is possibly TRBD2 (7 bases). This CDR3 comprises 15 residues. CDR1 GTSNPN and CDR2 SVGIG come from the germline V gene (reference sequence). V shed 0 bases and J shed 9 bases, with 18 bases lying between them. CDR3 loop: CAWSVLAAPGAEQFF. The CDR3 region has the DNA TGTGCCTGGAGTGTCCTAGCGGCGCCAGGGGCTGAGCAGTTCTTC.

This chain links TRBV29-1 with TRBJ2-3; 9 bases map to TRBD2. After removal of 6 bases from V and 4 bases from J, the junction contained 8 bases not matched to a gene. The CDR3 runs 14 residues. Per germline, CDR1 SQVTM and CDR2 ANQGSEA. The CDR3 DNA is TGCAGCGTCAATAGCGGGAGTTCCGCAGATACGCAGTATTTT. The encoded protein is CSVNSGSSADTQYF.

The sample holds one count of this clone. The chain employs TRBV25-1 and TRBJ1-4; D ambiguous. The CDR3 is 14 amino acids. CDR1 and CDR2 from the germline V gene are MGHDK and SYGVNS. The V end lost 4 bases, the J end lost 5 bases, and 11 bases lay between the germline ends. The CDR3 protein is CASSVRHPNEKLFF. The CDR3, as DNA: TGTGCCAGCAGTGTGAGACACCCAAATGAAAAACTGTTTTTT.

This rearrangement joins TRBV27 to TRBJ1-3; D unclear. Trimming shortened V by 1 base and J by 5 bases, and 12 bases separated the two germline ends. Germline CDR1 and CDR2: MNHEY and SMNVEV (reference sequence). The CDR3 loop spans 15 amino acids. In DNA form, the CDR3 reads TGTGCCAGCAGTTTATTCGGCAGTGAGCGAAACACCATATATTTT. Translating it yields CASSLFGSERNTIYF.

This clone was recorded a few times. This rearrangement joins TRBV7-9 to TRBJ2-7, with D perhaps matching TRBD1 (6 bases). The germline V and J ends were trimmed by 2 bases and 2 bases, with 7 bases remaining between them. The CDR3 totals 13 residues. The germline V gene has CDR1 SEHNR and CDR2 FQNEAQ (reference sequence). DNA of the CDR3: TGTGCCAGCAGCTTAACAGGGACCTACGAGCAGTACTTC. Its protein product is CASSLTGTYEQYF.